Below are 17 T cell receptor beta chains sequenced from a single sample in a study of blood T cell repertoires in COVID-19. Measured with immunoSEQ multiplex PCR; TCRdb has only the in-frame clones, and not every one. This table has 120,000 or so clones, around 87% appearing once. The sample was peripheral blood. The origin of the receptors is a man in his fifties or sixties with acute or convalescent COVID-19.

This chain links TRBV18 with TRBJ2-7; a weak D match, TRBD1 (5 bases). V shed 5 bases and J shed 1 base, with 9 bases lying between them. CDR3 length equals 13 residues. CDR1 KGHSH and CDR2 LQKENI come from the germline V gene. The CDR3 sequence is CASSGDSSYEQYF. The CDR3 DNA reads as TGTGCCAGCTCAGGCGACAGTTCCTACGAGCAGTACTTC.

This chain connects TRBV7-8 to TRBJ1-6; TRBD1 matches at 8 bases. V gave up 3 bases and J gave up 7 bases; unmatched junction bases: 2. Germline CDR1 and CDR2: SGHVS and FQNEAQ. This CDR3 is built from 14 residues. The CDR3 nucleotides are TGTGCCAGCAGCTTGGGGGACAGGAATTCACCCCTCCACTTT. Protein: CASSLGDRNSPLHF.

Worth noting for this clone: Other DNA sequences of this sample code for an identical CDR3. The chain is built from TRBV28 and TRBJ2-3, with TRBD2 matching 9 bases. J was trimmed by 0 bases and V by 8 bases; bases with no gene match: 3. The CDR3 runs to 14 residues. From germline, CDR1 is MDHEN and CDR2 SYDVKM. CDR3 coding DNA: TGTGCCAGCCAGACTAGCGGAAGCACAGATACGCAGTATTTT. Translated: CASQTSGSTDTQYF.

This clone appeared a single time. The rearrangement joins TRBV5-1 to TRBJ2-7, with a weak D call TRBD1 (6 bases). CDR1 and CDR2 from the germline V gene are SGHRS and YFSETQ. Between the trimmed V and J ends, which lost 4 bases and 2 bases, there was a span of 10 bases. The length of the CDR3 is 13 residues. In nucleotides, the CDR3 is TGCGCCAGCAGCCTCCGACAGGCCTACGAGCAGTACTTC. Its translation is CASSLRQAYEQYF. The full variable domain, rest sourced from reference TRBV5-1 and TRBJ2-7, is KAGVTQTPRYLIKTRGQQVTLSCSPISGHRSVSWYQQTPGQGLQFLFEYFSETQRNKGNFPGRFSGRQFSNSRSEMNVSTLELGDSALYLCASSLRQAYEQYFGPGTRLTVT.

The chain combines TRBV5-1 with TRBJ2-1; 9 nucleotides align to TRBD1. CDR1 SGHRS and CDR2 YFSETQ come from the germline V gene. V was pared by 1 base and J by 6 bases, with 8 bases of the junction left unmatched. CDR3 length equals 16 residues. The CDR3 DNA sequence: TGCGCCAGCAGCTTGAGTCCGGGACAGGGCCCCAATGAGCAGTTCTTC. It translates to CASSLSPGQGPNEQFF. The whole variable domain, remainder taken from reference TRBV5-1 and TRBJ2-1, is KAGVTQTPRYLIKTRGQQVTLSCSPISGHRSVSWYQQTPGQGLQFLFEYFSETQRNKGNFPGRFSGRQFSNSRSEMNVSTLELGDSALYLCASSLSPGQGPNEQFFGPGTRLTVL.

J is TRBJ2-5 and V is TRBV9, with D unclear. CDR1 and CDR2 from the germline V gene are SGDLS and YYNGEE. The CDR3 sequence is 13 residues long. V shed 3 bases and J shed 5 bases, with 11 bases lying between them. The DNA of the CDR3 is TGTGCCAGCAGCGGAATATCACGGGAGACCCAGTACTTC. Translation gives CASSGISRETQYF. The full variable domain, in which reference TRBV9 and TRBJ2-5 provide the parts outside the CDR3, is DSGVTQTPKHLITATGQRVTLRCSPRSGDLSVYWYQQSLDQGLQFLIQYYNGEERAKGNILERFSAQQFPDLHSELNLSSLELGDSALYFCASSGISRETQYFGPGTRLLVL.

The chain's CDR3 is CASSPGLPPETQYF. DNA of the CDR3: TGTGCCAGCAGTCCCGGACTCCCCCCCGAGACCCAGTACTTC. The chain carries TRBV6-5 and TRBJ2-5; maybe TRBD2 (5 bases). Germline assignment: CDR1 MNHEY and CDR2 SVGAGI. The CDR3 consists of 14 residues. V lost 5 bases, J lost 5 bases, and 15 bases lay in between.

V gene TRBV5-6 combines with J gene TRBJ2-1, with 9 bases fitting TRBD2. The junction had 2 bases not matched to a gene; V was cut back by 0 bases and J by 1 base. The CDR3 is 16 amino acids. Germline V gene data show CDR1 as SGHDT and CDR2 as YYEEEE. The DNA of the CDR3 is TGTGCCAGCAGCTTGGACGGACTAGCGTCCTACAATGAGCAGTTCTTC. Its protein is CASSLDGLASYNEQFF.

This clone was seen only once. The chain carries TRBV19 and TRBJ1-2; D gene unclear. CDR3 length: 14 amino acids. Germline V gives CDR1 LNHDA, CDR2 SQIVND (reference sequence). V was clipped by 3 bases and J by 2 bases, with 10 bases between them. CDR3 in amino acids: CASSIVQTNYGYTF. The CDR3 region has the DNA TGTGCCAGTAGTATTGTTCAGACAAACTATGGCTACACCTTC.

CDR3 bases: TGTGCCAGCAGTCCACAGGGGGTCGGACTAGCGGGAGGTGGACATGAGCAGTTCTTC. This gives the protein CASSPQGVGLAGGGHEQFF. This sequence joins TRBV6-6 and TRBJ2-1; 14 bases are shared with TRBD2. Germline trimming cut 5 bases from V and 8 bases from J; bases unmatched to any gene: 17. The germline CDR1 and CDR2 sequences are MNHNY and SVGAGI (reference sequence). The CDR3 runs to 19 residues.

The rearrangement links TRBV5-4 to TRBJ2-3; D is perhaps TRBD2 (6 bases). Germline V lookup: CDR1 SGHNT, CDR2 YYREEE (reference sequence). V was cut by 4 bases and J by 2 bases, with 11 bases left in between. This CDR3 comprises 14 residues. CDR3 sequence: CASSLGLTTDTQYF. The CDR3 coding sequence is TGTGCCAGCAGCCTGGGACTGACCACAGATACGCAGTATTTT.

This clone was observed a single time. The V call is TRBV6-6, the J call TRBJ1-1, with 7 positions matching TRBD1. The CDR3 is 13 amino acids. V was pared by 6 bases and J by 5 bases, with 6 bases of the junction left unmatched. The V gene's germline CDR1 is MNHNY and CDR2 SVGAGI (reference sequence). The CDR3 region has the DNA TGTGCCAGCAGCGTAACAGGGGAAACTGAAGCTTTCTTT. This translates into CASSVTGETEAFF.

This chain links TRBV5-5 with TRBJ2-1; the match to TRBD2 covers 11 bases. J gave up 5 bases and V 4 bases, and 11 bases lay outside the gene matches. Per germline, CDR1 SGHKS and CDR2 YYEKEE (reference sequence). This CDR3 contains 17 residues. As DNA, the CDR3 is TGTGCCAGCAGCCAATTTTTAGCGGGAGGGCCCAACAATGAGCAGTTCTTC. It codes for CASSQFLAGGPNNEQFF.

V gene TRBV13 combines with J gene TRBJ1-5; D remains unclear. Looked up from germline, CDR1 is PRHDT and CDR2 is FYEKMQ (reference sequence). Trimming took 3 bases from V and 4 from J, leaving 4 bases between them. The length of the CDR3 is 12 residues. The CDR3 is CASSFRNQPQHF. CDR3 in DNA: TGTGCCAGCAGCTTCAGGAATCAGCCCCAGCATTTT.

This clone was detected once. The CDR3 bases are TGTGCCAGCAGCCAACTAGCGGGACCCTACGAGCAGTACTTC. Translation gives CASSQLAGPYEQYF. The chain carries TRBV14 and TRBJ2-7, with TRBD2 matching over 9 bases. The junction had 1 base not matched to a gene; V was cut back by 2 bases and J by 2 bases. The CDR3 has 14 residues. Per germline, CDR1 SGHDN and CDR2 FVKESK.

V usage is TRBV19 and J usage is TRBJ1-5; maybe TRBD1 (6 bases). Per germline, CDR1 LNHDA and CDR2 SQIVND (reference sequence). The CDR3 has 14 amino acids. V dropped 4 bases and J dropped 3 bases, with 10 bases sitting between them. The CDR3 here is CASSKAGDNQPQHF. In nucleotides, the CDR3 is TGTGCCAGTAGTAAGGCAGGGGACAATCAGCCCCAGCATTTT.

V and J are TRBV6-2 or TRBV6-3 and TRBJ2-3; the match to TRBD1 covers 9 bases. CDR3 length: 15 residues. The V segment lost 2 bases and the J segment 4 bases; nucleotides outside the gene matches: 4. Germline loops: CDR1 MNHEY, CDR2 SVGEGT. The chain's CDR3 is CASSYRGQGSDTQYF. For the CDR3, the DNA is TGTGCCAGCAGTTACCGCGGACAGGGGTCAGATACGCAGTATTTT.